This T cell receptor beta chain is drawn from a study of blood T cell repertoires in COVID-19. Sequencing used immunoSEQ multiplex PCR; TCRdb keeps in-frame clones, though not all of them. The sample records approximately 300,000 clones, about 90% being singletons. The CDR3 is made up of 15 amino acids. Germline values: CDR1 SGHVS, CDR2 FNYEAQ. Trimming removed 5 bases from V and 2 bases from J; junction bases left unmatched: 6. Living in 24 US areas, the participants were between roughly 18 and 89 years of age. The sequence was collected from a woman aged 25 to 39 who had recovered from COVID-19. The gene calls are TRBV7-6 and TRBJ2-3; 8 positions agree with TRBD1. The sequenced sample consisted of PBMCs or T cells enriched from blood (not recorded which). The CDR3 nucleotides are TGTGCCAGCAGCCAAGGACAGGGCCCCACAGATACGCAGTATTTT. Its protein product is CASSQGQGPTDTQYF.